This TCR beta chain was found in a study of T cell clonality in common variable immunodeficiency. V trimming: 8 bases; J trimming: 9 bases; junction bases outside the gene matches: 15. This CDR3 has 15 amino acids. Germline values: CDR1 MNHEY, CDR2 SMNVEV (reference sequence). The table came from immunoSEQ multiplex PCR; TCRdb's copy has only in-frame clones and leaves some out. The sample has about 81,000 clones, none seen only once. This clone has ten or more counts. The read falls 3 residues short of the CDR3 end, and the missing part is taken from the germline J gene. The origin of this receptor is a person aged 18-70 years in good health. The chain couples TRBV27 to TRBJ2-1, with 8 bases matching TRBD1. The sample taken for sequencing was peripheral blood mononuclear cells. The CDR3 is CASGQGEGIRGEQFF. CDR3 DNA, as far as it was read: TGTGCCAGCGGACAGGGAGAGGGTATACGGGGTGAG.